What follows are 13 T cell receptor beta chains derived from one specimen sequenced in a study of T cells after yellow fever vaccination. TCRdb reanalysed the 5' RACE reads using MiXCR and keeps one entry per CDR3 protein. Among some 160,000 distinct CDR3 sequences listed, 6% to 7.5% were seen once. The input for sequencing was CD4+ T cells sorted from PBMCs, taken about 5 days after the first yellow fever vaccination. These receptors all come from a young man who received the YFV17D yellow fever vaccine.

This clonotype was counted at least ten times. The rearrangement links TRBV12-3 or TRBV12-4 to TRBJ1-1; a possible D gene is TRBD1 (5 bases). The CDR3 is 14 residues long. With 9 bases removed from V and 5 bases from J, the gap between germline ends came to 19 bases. For the CDR3, the DNA is TGTGCCAGTTGCGGACAAACTGTTCGGACTGAAGCTTTCTTT. It yields the protein CASCGQTVRTEAFF.

This clonotype appeared many times. The rearrangement joins TRBV10-3 to TRBJ2-1, with no clear D. Germline V CDR1 and CDR2: ENHRY, SYGVKD. With 8 bases removed from V and 1 base from J, the gap between germline ends came to 6 bases. CDR3 length: 12 residues. Written as DNA, the CDR3 is TGTGCCATCGGGCAATCCTACAATGAGCAGTTCTTC. Translating gives CAIGQSYNEQFF.

With regard to this clonotype: This may come from a read error, since a much larger clone is one base off. The chain has TRBV28 and TRBJ2-3, with a tentative D call TRBD1 (6 bases). Germline CDR1 reads MDHEN; CDR2 reads SYDVKM. This CDR3 spans 15 amino acids. CDR3 bases: TGTGCCAGCAGGGGACAATCAGGCAGCACAGATATGCAGTATTTT. Translated, it gives CASRGQSGSTDMQYF. The entire variable domain, with the rest obtained from reference TRBV28 and TRBJ2-3, is as follows: DVKVTQSSRYLVKRTGEKVFLECVQDMDHENMFWYRQDPGLGLRLIYFSYDVKMKEKGDIPEGYSVSREKKERFSLILESASTNQTSMYLCASRGQSGSTDMQYFGPGTRLTVL.

This clonotype was observed at least ten times. The genes are TRBV12-3 or TRBV12-4 and TRBJ2-3, with TRBD2 matching 9 bases. After removal of 1 base from V and 8 bases from J, the junction contained 13 bases not matched to a gene. This CDR3 region has 17 residues. CDR3 protein: CASSLVWLAGFDGTQYF. The CDR3 coding sequence is TGTGCCAGCAGTTTAGTCTGGCTAGCGGGGTTCGATGGTACGCAGTATTTT.

This clonotype turned up a few times. The V call is TRBV10-3, the J call TRBJ1-5; possible D gene TRBD1, 6 bases. From germline, CDR1 is ENHRY and CDR2 SYGVKD. V lost 10 bases and J 1 base, leaving 17 bases between the germline ends. The CDR3 sequence is 15 residues long. The chain's CDR3 is CATREGDVSNQPQHF. CDR3 coding DNA: TGTGCCACCCGGGAGGGGGATGTGAGCAATCAGCCCCAGCATTTT.

The chain recombines TRBV24-1 with TRBJ1-2; D is ambiguous. V was shortened by 3 bases and J by 7 bases, with 11 bases between the two germline ends. This CDR3 comprises 13 residues. Germline V gene sequence: CDR1 KGHDR, CDR2 SFDVKD. Here the CDR3 DNA reads TGTGCCACCAGTGATGCGAACGAAGGTGGCTACACCTTC. It codes for CATSDANEGGYTF.

This clonotype was recorded a few times. The chain uses TRBV7-6 and TRBJ1-1; TRBD1 might be the D (6 bases). V gave up 5 bases and J gave up 2 bases, with 15 bases separating them. Germline CDR1 reads SGHVS; CDR2 reads FNYEAQ. The CDR3 is 15 amino acids. CDR3 bases: TGTGCCAGCAGCCACGGACAGACCCTCAACACTGAAGCTTTCTTT. Translating gives CASSHGQTLNTEAFF.

A few counts support this clonotype. The chain links TRBV20-1 to TRBJ2-7; no clear D. CDR1 and CDR2 from the germline V gene are DFQATT and SNEGSKA (reference sequence). CDR3 length: 12 amino acids. V shed 0 bases and J shed 4 bases, with 7 bases lying between them. The CDR3 reads CSARDMAYEQYF. In nucleotides, the CDR3 is TGCAGTGCTAGAGATATGGCTTACGAGCAGTACTTC.

This clonotype was observed many times. The chain couples TRBV4-1 to TRBJ2-7; D is ambiguous. The germline CDR1 and CDR2 sequences are MGHRA and YSYEKL. The CDR3 is 13 amino acids. The V end was cut by 2 bases, the J end by 2 bases, with 7 bases between. CDR3 region: CASSQWIAYEQYF. The CDR3 DNA sequence: TGCGCCAGCAGCCAATGGATAGCCTACGAGCAGTACTTC.

This clonotype was picked up many times. The rearrangement joins TRBV7-2 to TRBJ2-2; a weak D match, TRBD2 (6 bases). Germline CDR1 reads SGHTA; CDR2 reads FQGNSA. This CDR3 contains 15 residues. V was clipped by 4 bases and J by 6 bases, with 15 bases between them. CDR3 nucleotide sequence: TGTGCCAGCAGCTCGGTCGCGGGGTCGGCCGGGGAGCTGTTTTTT. Its protein is CASSSVAGSAGELFF.

The sample holds a few counts of this clonotype. The chain's CDR3 is CASRLDRNYNEQFF. The DNA of the CDR3 is TGCGCCAGCAGGCTGGACAGAAACTACAATGAGCAGTTCTTC. The genes are TRBV5-1 and TRBJ2-1, with D tentatively TRBD1 (6 bases). Germline loops: CDR1 SGHRS, CDR2 YFSETQ. There are 14 residues in the CDR3. Trimming shortened V by 5 bases and J by 3 bases, and 12 bases separated the two germline ends.

This clonotype has more than one count but fewer than ten. This rearrangement joins TRBV19 to TRBJ1-1; 7 nucleotides match TRBD1. The V gene end was trimmed by 5 bases and the J gene end by 6 bases; junction bases not matched to a gene: 9. The CDR3 sequence is 14 residues long. CDR1 is LNHDA, CDR2 SQIVND, per germline (reference sequence). CDR3 sequence: CASSFNRGRSEAFF. The CDR3 coding sequence is TGTGCCAGTAGTTTCAACAGGGGAAGGTCTGAAGCTTTCTTT.

V gene TRBV19 combines with J gene TRBJ1-5, with 7 bases that match TRBD1. The CDR3 has 15 residues. The junction had 8 bases not matched to a gene; V was cut back by 4 bases and J by 5 bases. The germline V gene has CDR1 LNHDA and CDR2 SQIVND (reference sequence). CDR3 loop: CASSKLARGDQPQHF. CDR3 DNA sequence: TGTGCCAGTAGTAAGCTAGCCAGGGGGGATCAGCCCCAGCATTTT.